One and the same sample provided the 25 T cell receptor beta chains below, sequenced in a study of beta chain features in type 1 diabetes. Study observations and caveats: Researchers report that Type 1 diabetes patients had moderately but significantly shorter TCRB CDR3s across all four CD4+ subsets.

As every portion of the isolated RNA was reverse transcribed, the sequencing read expressed TCRB transcripts. Some clones are missing from TCRdb's copy, which holds only in-frame ones; the method was immunoSEQ multiplex PCR. The sample includes about 150,000 clones, over 9% of them seen just once. These receptors are not linked to any known antigen. Sequencing was performed on central memory CD4+ T cells from blood. Receptor source: a man aged 25 to 40 with type 1 diabetes.

The V and J genes are TRBV15 and TRBJ1-2; 9 bases fit TRBD1. The V segment lost 0 bases and the J segment 6 bases; nucleotides outside the gene matches: 5. Looked up from germline, CDR1 is LNHNV and CDR2 is YYDKDF (reference sequence). This CDR3 has 15 amino acids. CDR3 region: CATSRDIGQGHGYTF. CDR3 bases: TGTGCCACCAGCAGAGATATAGGACAGGGGCATGGCTACACCTTC. Variable domain in full (rest from reference TRBV15 and TRBJ1-2): DAMVIQNPRYQVTQFGKPVTLSCSQTLNHNVMYWYQQKSSQAPKLLFHYYDKDFNNEADTPDNFQSRRPNTSFCFLDIRSPGLGDTAMYLCATSRDIGQGHGYTFGSGTRLTVV.

This clone was seen a handful of times. This sequence joins TRBV28 and TRBJ2-6; 7 positions match TRBD1. The CDR3 is 16 amino acids. CDR1 MDHEN and CDR2 SYDVKM come from the germline V gene. Trimming took 7 bases from V and 2 from J; bases not matched to a gene: 8. The CDR3, as DNA: TGTGCCAGCACCTCCGGGACAGTCCCTGGGGCCAACGTCCTGACTTTC. This gives the protein CASTSGTVPGANVLTF.

V and J are TRBV7-9 and TRBJ1-1; D is undetermined. Per germline, CDR1 SEHNR and CDR2 FQNEAQ (reference sequence). V was shortened by 11 bases and J by 3 bases, with 16 bases between the two germline ends. The CDR3 covers 13 residues. The CDR3 loop reads CASLGLPYTEAFF. CDR3 in DNA: TGTGCCTCCCTCGGGTTGCCGTACACTGAAGCTTTCTTT.

This chain uses TRBV28 with TRBJ1-2; weak D call: TRBD1 (6 bases). This CDR3 has 13 residues. V gave up 6 bases and J gave up 1 base, with 9 bases separating them. Germline CDR1 MDHEN, CDR2 SYDVKM. CDR3 region: CASRTGHNYGYTF. Written as DNA, the CDR3 is TGTGCCAGCAGGACGGGACATAACTATGGCTACACCTTC.

The chain joins TRBV27 to TRBJ1-2; D is perhaps TRBD1 (6 bases). The CDR3 sequence is 15 residues long. Trimming cost V 4 bases and J 2 bases, with 14 bases left between them. CDR1 is MNHEY, CDR2 SMNVEV, per germline (reference sequence). In DNA, the CDR3 is TGTGCCAGCAGTTCCCACGGACAGAACAACTATGGCTACACCTTC. Translated: CASSSHGQNNYGYTF.

The chain recombines TRBV28 with TRBJ1-5; possible D gene TRBD1, 5 bases. The V end lost 4 bases, the J end lost 5 bases, and 12 bases lay between the germline ends. This CDR3 is 14 amino acids long. Per the germline V gene, CDR1 is MDHEN and CDR2 is SYDVKM. This CDR3 reads CASSSRQYYQPQHF. CDR3 in DNA: TGTGCCAGCAGTTCCCGACAGTACTATCAGCCCCAGCATTTT. The complete variable domain, with remaining parts taken from reference TRBV28 and TRBJ1-5, reads DVKVTQSSRYLVKRTGEKVFLECVQDMDHENMFWYRQDPGLGLRLIYFSYDVKMKEKGDIPEGYSVSREKKERFSLILESASTNQTSMYLCASSSRQYYQPQHFGDGTRLSIL.

This clone was seen only a few times. V usage is TRBV27 and J usage is TRBJ2-1; 15 nucleotides agree with TRBD2. The CDR3 has 18 residues. CDR1 and CDR2 (germline): MNHEY, SMNVEV (reference sequence). The J segment lost 0 bases and the V segment lost 6 bases, leaving 6 bases of the junction unmatched. In nucleotides, the CDR3 is TGTGCCAGCAGCGAGGGACTAGCGGGAGGTAGCTCCTACAATGAGCAGTTCTTC. Protein: CASSEGLAGGSSYNEQFF.

The chain carries TRBV7-3 and TRBJ2-1; 7 positions agree with TRBD2. The trim removed 2 bases at V and 4 bases at J, leaving 5 bases unmatched. The CDR3 extends over 15 amino acids. Germline V gene sequence: CDR1 SGHTA, CDR2 FQGTGA. The CDR3, as DNA: TGTGCCAGCAGCTTAGAGGCTAGCGGATACAATGAGCAGTTCTTC. It is translated as CASSLEASGYNEQFF. Combining the CDR3 with reference TRBV7-3 and TRBJ2-1 gives the whole variable domain GAGVSQTPSNKVTEKGKYVELRCDPISGHTALYWYRQSLGQGPEFLIYFQGTGAADDSGLPNDRFFAVRPEGSVSTLKIQRTERGDSAVYLCASSLEASGYNEQFFGPGTRLTVL.

The gene calls are TRBV7-9 and TRBJ1-2; D is undetermined. Per the germline V gene, CDR1 is SEHNR and CDR2 is FQNEAQ (reference sequence). This CDR3 has 17 residues. V was shortened by 5 bases and J by 7 bases, with 26 bases between the two germline ends. CDR3 loop: CASSPGGPSAYVAGYTF. As DNA, the CDR3 is TGTGCCAGCAGCCCAGGAGGGCCAAGTGCGTACGTCGCTGGCTACACCTTC.

J is TRBJ1-1 and V is TRBV6-1; tentatively, D is TRBD1 (6 bases). Germline V gene data show CDR1 as MNHNS and CDR2 as SASEGT. This CDR3 contains 12 residues. Between the trimmed V and J ends, which lost 3 bases and 11 bases, there was a span of 13 bases. In DNA form, the CDR3 reads TGTGCCAGCAGTGACAGGGGCGAGGATGCTTTCTTT. As protein: CASSDRGEDAFF.

The V gene is TRBV25-1, the J gene TRBJ2-7; TRBD1 is a possible D gene (5 bases). Germline-derived CDR1 and CDR2 are MGHDK and SYGVNS. V lost 5 bases to trimming and J lost 2 bases, with 13 bases between them. The CDR3 covers 14 residues. The DNA of the CDR3 is TGTGCCAGCAGTCAACCCGACAGAACCTACGAGCAGTACTTC. Amino acids: CASSQPDRTYEQYF.

The chain couples TRBV7-2 to TRBJ2-2; 10 bases align to TRBD2. After removal of 4 bases from V and 14 bases from J, the junction contained 7 bases not matched to a gene. Germline lookup yields CDR1 SGHTA and CDR2 FQGNSA. The CDR3 runs 13 residues. The CDR3 reads CASSSPSGRGLFF. The CDR3 DNA reads as TGTGCCAGCAGCTCCCCTAGCGGGAGAGGACTGTTTTTT.

This chain connects TRBV7-2 to TRBJ2-7; TRBD1 aligns across 7 bases. The trim removed 5 bases at V and 5 bases at J, leaving 9 bases unmatched. Germline V lookup: CDR1 SGHTA, CDR2 FQGNSA. CDR3 size: 14 residues. CDR3 amino acids: CASSHTGARDEQYF. In nucleotides, the CDR3 is TGTGCCAGCAGCCACACAGGGGCGCGGGACGAGCAGTACTTC.

This chain joins TRBV19 and TRBJ2-7, with D possibly matching TRBD2 (6 bases). The CDR3 is made up of 15 amino acids. Germline lookup yields CDR1 LNHDA and CDR2 SQIVND (reference sequence). Trimming took off 4 bases at V and 2 bases at J, with 15 bases between the two ends. This CDR3 is CASSRPTGETYEQYF. CDR3 DNA: TGTGCCAGTAGTAGACCCACGGGAGAGACCTACGAGCAGTACTTC.

This clone was seen a handful of times. The chain carries TRBV28 and TRBJ2-5; D perhaps matches TRBD2 (5 bases). Germline V gene data show CDR1 as MDHEN and CDR2 as SYDVKM. Trimming took 2 bases from V and 4 from J, leaving 11 bases between them. CDR3 length equals 14 residues. CDR3 residues: CASSLRRAGETQYF. CDR3 in DNA: TGTGCCAGCAGTTTACGGCGGGCGGGAGAGACCCAGTACTTC.

This chain joins TRBV27 and TRBJ2-5; D is perhaps TRBD2 (6 bases). From germline, CDR1 is MNHEY and CDR2 SMNVEV (reference sequence). Trimming took off 3 bases at V and 7 bases at J, with 12 bases between the two ends. The CDR3 is 13 residues long. The CDR3 sequence is CASSLVADGTQYF. CDR3 in DNA: TGTGCCAGCAGTTTGGTAGCGGACGGGACCCAGTACTTC.

J is TRBJ2-5 and V is TRBV7-2, with D possibly matching TRBD2 (5 bases). The CDR3 is 14 amino acids. V shed 3 bases and J shed 1 base, with 9 bases lying between them. Germline CDR1 and CDR2: SGHTA and FQGNSA. The CDR3 bases are TGTGCCAGCAGCTTCAGCGGCCTCCAAGAGACCCAGTACTTC. Its translation: CASSFSGLQETQYF.

V gene TRBV6-4 combines with J gene TRBJ2-3, with D perhaps matching TRBD1 (6 bases). The CDR3 sequence is 13 residues long. In germline, CDR1 is MRHNA, CDR2 SNTAGT. Trimming removed 4 bases from V and 2 bases from J, with 7 bases in between. CDR3 sequence (DNA): TGTGCCAGCAGTGGGGGGCCCACAGATACGCAGTATTTT. It translates to CASSGGPTDTQYF.

This clone was counted only a few times. The chain recombines TRBV29-1 with TRBJ2-1, with 11 bases identical to TRBD2. Per the germline V gene, CDR1 is SQVTM and CDR2 is ANQGSEA. The CDR3 totals 14 residues. J lost 8 bases, V lost 6 bases, and 9 bases had no gene match. CDR3 in DNA: TGCAGCGTGTTAGCGGGAGGGCCCACGGATGAGCAGTTCTTC. Amino acids: CSVLAGGPTDEQFF.

There are a few counts of this clone. The CDR3 bases are TGTGCCAGCTCACCGTCTCGGCAGGGGGTCGGAGATACGCAGTATTTT. Translation gives CASSPSRQGVGDTQYF. V and J are TRBV18 and TRBJ2-3; 7 bases agree with TRBD1. The CDR3 length is 16 residues. Germline CDR1 and CDR2: KGHSH and LQKENI. Unmatched junction bases numbered 11, after V lost 3 bases and J lost 5 bases.

A few counts support this clone. The V and J genes are TRBV28 and TRBJ2-4, with D possibly being TRBD2 (5 bases). V was pared by 2 bases and J by 3 bases, with 14 bases between. CDR1 and CDR2 from the germline V gene are MDHEN and SYDVKM. The CDR3 is 16 amino acids. CDR3 protein: CASSLGTSWVKNIQYF. In DNA, the CDR3 is TGTGCCAGCAGTTTAGGAACTAGTTGGGTCAAAAACATTCAGTACTTC.

V gene TRBV27 combines with J gene TRBJ2-7; TRBD1 might be the D (6 bases). There are 12 residues in the CDR3. V lost 6 bases and J 0 bases, leaving 6 bases between the germline ends. The germline CDR1 and CDR2 sequences are MNHEY and SMNVEV (reference sequence). This chain's CDR3 is CASRGGSYEQYF. In nucleotides, the CDR3 is TGTGCCAGCAGAGGGGGCTCCTACGAGCAGTACTTC.

The CDR3 here is CASSVEREAPRFF. In nucleotides, the CDR3 is TGTGCCAGCAGTGTTGAGCGGGAGGCCCCGCGGTTCTTC. V is TRBV6-1 and J is TRBJ2-1, with 9 bases fitting TRBD2. Germline trimming cut 4 bases from V and 15 bases from J; bases unmatched to any gene: 10. The CDR3 contains 13 residues. Germline-derived CDR1 and CDR2 are MNHNS and SASEGT.

The chain couples TRBV6-4 to TRBJ2-5, with 7 bases matching TRBD1. CDR1 is MRHNA, CDR2 SNTAGT, per germline. V gave up 7 bases and J gave up 2 bases; unmatched junction bases: 10. This CDR3 contains 15 residues. The DNA of the CDR3 is TGTGCCAGCACCATACGACAGGGCATACAAGAGACCCAGTACTTC. Protein sequence: CASTIRQGIQETQYF.

This clone has only a few counts. The chain joins TRBV7-9 to TRBJ2-7; a possible D gene is TRBD2 (5 bases). The CDR3 covers 15 residues. V lost 3 bases and J 6 bases, leaving 18 bases between the germline ends. Germline V CDR1 and CDR2: SEHNR, FQNEAQ (reference sequence). CDR3 residues: CASSFPTPWGAEQYF. The CDR3 nucleotides are TGTGCCAGCAGCTTCCCGACACCTTGGGGAGCCGAGCAGTACTTC.